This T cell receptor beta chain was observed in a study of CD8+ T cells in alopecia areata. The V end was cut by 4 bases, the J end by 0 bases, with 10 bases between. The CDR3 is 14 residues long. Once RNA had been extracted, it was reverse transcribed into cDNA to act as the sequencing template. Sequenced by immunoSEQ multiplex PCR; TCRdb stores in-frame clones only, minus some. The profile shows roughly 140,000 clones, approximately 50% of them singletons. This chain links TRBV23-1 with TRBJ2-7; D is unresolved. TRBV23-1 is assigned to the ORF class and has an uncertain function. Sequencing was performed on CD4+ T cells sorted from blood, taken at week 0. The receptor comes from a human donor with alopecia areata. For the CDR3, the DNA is TGCGCCAGCAGTCGCAACCAGAACTCCTACGAGCAGTACTTC. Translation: CASSRNQNSYEQYF.